Sequencing of this TCR beta chain was carried out in a study of cytomegalovirus exposure and HLA in healthy donors. For the study at large: Later, an analysis reported that the 120 or so validation repertoires had used the same platform as the approximately 670 first-cohort repertoires.

V trimming: 8 bases; J trimming: 4 bases; junction bases outside the gene matches: 10. The CDR3 extends over 16 amino acids. Per the germline V gene, CDR1 is SNHLY and CDR2 is FYNNEI. General study findings and limits: According to a subsequent analysis, TCR clusters identified in the first cohort showed a tendency to co-occur across the approximately 120 validation repertoires.

It was the 120-subject validation cohort, separate from the approximately 700-subject first cohort, to which the donors belonged. As concerns this clone: What it binds is unknown.

This table comes from immunoSEQ multiplex PCR, and its TCRdb copy is limited to in-frame clones, with some not included. The sample has 130,000 to 150,000 clones; roughly 87% are singletons. The chain recombines TRBV2 with TRBJ1-6; TRBD1 matches 8 bases. The sequenced sample was PBMCs. The sequence came from a woman between 18 and 29 years old in good health and CMV-seropositive. For the CDR3, the DNA is TGTGCCAGCCGACCTGGGACAGGCTTGTATAATTCACCCCTCCACTTT. Its translation: CASRPGTGLYNSPLHF.